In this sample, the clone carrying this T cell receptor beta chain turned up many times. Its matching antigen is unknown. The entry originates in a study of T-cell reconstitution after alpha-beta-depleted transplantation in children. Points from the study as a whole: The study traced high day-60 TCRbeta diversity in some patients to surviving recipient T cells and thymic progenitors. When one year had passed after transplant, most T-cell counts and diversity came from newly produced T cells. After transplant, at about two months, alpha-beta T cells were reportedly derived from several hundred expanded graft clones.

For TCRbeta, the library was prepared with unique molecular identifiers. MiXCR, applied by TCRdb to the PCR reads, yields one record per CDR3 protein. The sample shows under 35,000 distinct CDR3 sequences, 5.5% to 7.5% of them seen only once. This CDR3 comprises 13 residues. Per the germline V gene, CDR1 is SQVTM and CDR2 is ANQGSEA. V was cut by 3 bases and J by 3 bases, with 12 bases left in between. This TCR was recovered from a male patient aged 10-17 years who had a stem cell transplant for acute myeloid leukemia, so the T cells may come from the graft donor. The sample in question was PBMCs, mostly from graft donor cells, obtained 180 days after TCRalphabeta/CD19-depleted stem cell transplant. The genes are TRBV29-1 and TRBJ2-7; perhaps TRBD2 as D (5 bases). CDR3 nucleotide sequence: TGCAGCGTTGATACGGGAACCCACTACGAGCAGTACTTC. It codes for CSVDTGTHYEQYF.